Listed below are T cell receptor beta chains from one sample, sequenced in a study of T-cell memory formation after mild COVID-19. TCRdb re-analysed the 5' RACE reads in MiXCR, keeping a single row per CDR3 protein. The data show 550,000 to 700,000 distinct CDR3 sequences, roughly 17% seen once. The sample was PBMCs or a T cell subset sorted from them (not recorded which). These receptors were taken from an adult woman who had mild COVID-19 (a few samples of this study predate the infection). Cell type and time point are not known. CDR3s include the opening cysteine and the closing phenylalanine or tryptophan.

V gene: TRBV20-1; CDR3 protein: CSAVQNREYRLRNSPLHF
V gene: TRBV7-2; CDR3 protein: CASSPFNRGLTGELFF
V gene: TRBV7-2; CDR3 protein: CASSLRRYYGYTF
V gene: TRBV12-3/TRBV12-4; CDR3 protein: CASSFNGRNTEAFF
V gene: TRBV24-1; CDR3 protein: CATSDPGTSGGIRTDTQYF
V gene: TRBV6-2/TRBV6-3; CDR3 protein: CASSPPSWSAMNTEAFF
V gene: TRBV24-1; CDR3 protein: CATSDSLMGGELFF
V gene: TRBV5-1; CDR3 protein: CSSTVGRGFAEAFF
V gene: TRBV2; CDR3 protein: CASKSGVNTEAFF
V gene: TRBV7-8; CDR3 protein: CASMDLVRGLPKETQYF
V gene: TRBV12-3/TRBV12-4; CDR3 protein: CASSSGTSVPDTQYF
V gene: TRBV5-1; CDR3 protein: CASSLGDRGAETQYF
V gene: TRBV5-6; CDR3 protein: CASSHPSPPYEQYF
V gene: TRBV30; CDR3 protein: CAWSPSGGLYNEQFF
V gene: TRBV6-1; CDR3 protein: CASSGDRLNTEAFF
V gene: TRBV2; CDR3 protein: CASSVAISETQYF
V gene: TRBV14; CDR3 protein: CASSQVPGATEAFF
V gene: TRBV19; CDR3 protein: CASGYNDFDNEQFF
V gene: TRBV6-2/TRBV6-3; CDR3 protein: CASSSGLAGLTEQFF
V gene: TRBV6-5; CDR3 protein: CASSPTYHTTDTQYF
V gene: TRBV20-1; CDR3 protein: CSPTGTDTQYF
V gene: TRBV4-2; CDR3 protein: CASSQQTGGGGANVLTF
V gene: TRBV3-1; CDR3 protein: CASSPPAASYSPLHF
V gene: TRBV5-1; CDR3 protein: CASSWADNTGELFF
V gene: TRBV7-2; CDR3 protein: CASVRTANTGELFF
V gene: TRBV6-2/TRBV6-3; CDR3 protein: CASRLGSSSYNEQFF
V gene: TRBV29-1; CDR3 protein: CSVDLQYTDTQYF
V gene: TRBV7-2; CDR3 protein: CASSLVAGPAKNIQYF
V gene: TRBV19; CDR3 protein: CASSPRDSLNEKLFF
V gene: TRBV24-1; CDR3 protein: CATSDPRDLSEQYF
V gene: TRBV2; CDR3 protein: CASRQYNSPLHF
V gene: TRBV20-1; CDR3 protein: CSAGTQRNQPQHF
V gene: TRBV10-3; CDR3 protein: CAISAIALDRVDYEQYF
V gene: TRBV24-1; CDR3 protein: CATSAYRDLNEQFF
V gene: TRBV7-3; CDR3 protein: CASSEQWGVSYNEQFF
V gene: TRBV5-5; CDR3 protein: CASSVSSGGHGDTQYF
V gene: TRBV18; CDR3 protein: CASRTRGETQYF
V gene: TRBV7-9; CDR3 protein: CASSRGGQSYEQYF
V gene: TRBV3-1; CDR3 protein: CDSSPQGRIRATEAFF
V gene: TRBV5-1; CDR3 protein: CASRSGTGTFGEAFF
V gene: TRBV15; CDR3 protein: CATSFSGSSYNEQFF
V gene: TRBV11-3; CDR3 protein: CASSSTGLLPKNIQYF
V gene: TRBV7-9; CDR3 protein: CASSSHRMAKDGYTF
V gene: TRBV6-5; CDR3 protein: CASRSDRVGRTDTQYF
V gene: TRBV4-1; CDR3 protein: CASSQGAPLGEQYF
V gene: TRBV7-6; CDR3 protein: CASSFETSIADTQYF
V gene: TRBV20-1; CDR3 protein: CSASSRGDRGYTF